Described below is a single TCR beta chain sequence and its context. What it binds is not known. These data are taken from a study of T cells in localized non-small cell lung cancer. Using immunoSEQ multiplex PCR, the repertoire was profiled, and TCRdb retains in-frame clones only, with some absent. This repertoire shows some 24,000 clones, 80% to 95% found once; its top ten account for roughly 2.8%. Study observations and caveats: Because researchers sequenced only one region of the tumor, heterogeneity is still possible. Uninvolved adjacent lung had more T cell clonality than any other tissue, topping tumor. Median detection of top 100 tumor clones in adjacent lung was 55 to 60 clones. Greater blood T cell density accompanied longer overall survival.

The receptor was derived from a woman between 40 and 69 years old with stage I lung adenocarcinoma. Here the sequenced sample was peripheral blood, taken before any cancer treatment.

This CDR3 reads CASSYQGRFF. CDR3 sequence (DNA): TGTGCCAGCAGTTACCAGGGTAGGTTTTTT. The chain recombines TRBV6-5 with TRBJ1-4; D might be TRBD1 (5 bases). Germline-derived CDR1 and CDR2 are MNHEY and SVGAGI. This CDR3 has 10 amino acids. V lost 2 bases and J lost 16, with 8 bases in between.